The rows below give T cell receptor beta chains drawn from one sample of a study of shared clonotypes between healthy human individuals. TCRdb's table, derived via immunoSEQ multiplex PCR, lists solely in-frame clones and lacks some. The sample has fewer than 600,000 clones, about 85% seen once; the top ten hold under 15%. Sequencing used PBMCs. The receptor set was obtained from a woman in her 40s in good health. Some clones in this sample may be carry-over from other donors' samples. Both conserved end residues are part of each CDR3. The size field is filled for only some rows; it gives once, few, many or a size class.

clone_size j_call v_call cdr3_aa
few TRBJ2-7 TRBV7-2 CASSLDGRAVYEQYF
. TRBJ2-1 TRBV4-1 CASSLGLAGNIKSYNEQFF
once TRBJ1-1 TRBV7-8 CASSFVGGPGTEAFF
. TRBJ2-1 TRBV9 CASSVLAGGPHNEQFF
. TRBJ2-7 TRBV5-6 CASSLFTVFQHEQYF
. TRBJ2-1 TRBV11-2 CASSRLAGGSYNEQFF
. TRBJ1-1 TRBV30 CAWTNRGVMNTEAFF
. TRBJ1-2 TRBV10-2 CASSESPGEDGYTF
. TRBJ2-1 TRBV15 CATSFQGLAGDNEQFF
. TRBJ2-1 TRBV13 CASSSHTLHSYNEQFF
. TRBJ1-3 TRBV19 CASKSRGDGNTIYF
. TRBJ2-1 TRBV5-1 CASSGGQGAYNEQFF
. TRBJ2-3 TRBV7-8 CASSPTSGKHTDTQYF
. TRBJ1-2 TRBV9 CASSVAPQSKYGYTF
. TRBJ2-4 TRBV4-1 CASSRGTGGGIQYF
. TRBJ2-2 TRBV11-3 CASSRGLAGTGELFF
. TRBJ2-7 TRBV7-9 CASSLSGTGFDEQYF
. TRBJ2-3 TRBV10-3 CAISERGTDTQYF
. TRBJ2-1 TRBV6-5 CASRVLGGFNNEQFF
. TRBJ2-1 TRBV7-2 CASLRGLNSYNEQFF
. TRBJ2-3 TRBV30 CAWSASSNTQYF
. TRBJ1-1 TRBV13 CASSLGLRREDTEAFF
. TRBJ2-3 TRBV29-1 CSVSGTSGSRDTQYF
once TRBJ1-3 TRBV2 CASRPGRSGNTIYF
. TRBJ2-7 TRBV5-1 CASSLAASGRPHSYEQYF
. TRBJ1-5 TRBV19 CASSISGGGNQPQHF
. TRBJ2-5 TRBV7-9 CASRSDSSGETQYF
. TRBJ2-5 TRBV9 CASSVGGRPVETQYF
many TRBJ2-5 TRBV27 CASSSYETQYF
. TRBJ1-1 TRBV2 CASRAYTEAFF
. TRBJ1-1 TRBV25-1 CASRVDTEAFF
. TRBJ1-1 TRBV7-2 CASRIGGQGNTEAFF
. TRBJ2-2 TRBV13 CASSPRDWGIPGELFF
. TRBJ2-1 TRBV5-6 CASRPMGLAAYNEQFF
. TRBJ2-5 TRBV5-5 CASSLSGTPTRHF
. TRBJ2-7 TRBV21-1 CASSKGTGALSYEQYF
. TRBJ2-7 TRBV30 CAWISKSSYEQYF
. TRBJ2-3 TRBV7-3 CASSPQAGRSDTQYF
. TRBJ2-1 TRBV27 CASSLEGAFREQFF
. TRBJ2-1 TRBV11-2 CASSLAGSYNEQFF
. TRBJ1-1 TRBV5-1 CASSYTVNTEAFF
. TRBJ2-1 TRBV2 CASSVQLGLAANNEQFF
. TRBJ2-7 TRBV7-3 CASSLTPGTEQYF
. TRBJ1-2 TRBV9 CASSVDRTANYGYTF
. TRBJ1-1 TRBV21-1 CASSKLVEGARDTEAFF
once TRBJ1-1 TRBV7-2 CASSRGRNTEAFF
. TRBJ2-1 TRBV10-2 CASSVETSGFNEQFF
. TRBJ2-7 TRBV7-9 CASSRGTSAYEQYF
once TRBJ2-1 TRBV5-1 CASSKYPTSGSYNEQFF